A selection of T cell receptor beta chains follows, all from one sample in a study of blood T cell repertoires in COVID-19. TCRdb keeps only in-frame clones here, not all; method: immunoSEQ multiplex PCR. This sample yields more than 9,500 clones, of which roughly four fifths are seen a single time; 3% to 4.5% belongs to the top ten. The specimen sequenced was peripheral blood. The receptors originated from a woman aged 60-70 years with acute or convalescent COVID-19. The CDR3 runs from the conserved cysteine through the conserved F or W. The order of the fields is V gene, D gene, J gene, clone size, CDR3 DNA, CDR3 protein. A D gene is named only where the DNA matches it firmly. Not all rows give a size; the values are once, few, many and, for expanded clones, a class.

>TRBV19|TRBD1|TRBJ1-6|.
TGTGCCAGTAGTCCCGACAGGGGGCGAGGTTCACCCCTCCACTTT
CASSPDRGRGSPLHF
>TRBV18|TRBD1|TRBJ2-1|.
TGTGCCAGCTCACCAAGACAGGGGGCATCTTTAAACTCCTACAATGAGCAGTTCTTC
CASSPRQGASLNSYNEQFF
>TRBV19|.|TRBJ2-5|.
TGTGCCAGTAGTATAGTTGGGGCAGCCCAAGAGACCCAGTACTTC
CASSIVGAAQETQYF
>TRBV6-5|TRBD1|TRBJ2-7|few
TGTGCCAGCAGGGGGGTTTGGGACAGTCCCTACGAGCAGTACTTC
CASRGVWDSPYEQYF
>TRBV30|.|TRBJ1-1|.
TGTGCCTGGAGTGTAAGCTGGGGGCGTGAGAACACTGAAGCTTTCTTT
CAWSVSWGRENTEAFF
>TRBV20-1|.|TRBJ1-2|.
TGCAGTGCCCCTCCGACAGATGGCTACACCTTC
CSAPPTDGYTF
>TRBV19|TRBD1|TRBJ2-2|few
TGTGCCGGACAGGAGGCGAACACCGGGGAGCTGTTTTTT
CAGQEANTGELFF
>TRBV28|.|TRBJ2-1|.
TGTGCCAGCAGGGAGGTGGTCAATGAGCAGTTCTTC
CASREVVNEQFF
>TRBV4-2|.|TRBJ1-5|.
TGTGCCAGCAGCCAAGCTCCACAGGGATATCAGCCCCAGCATTTT
CASSQAPQGYQPQHF
>TRBV5-1|.|TRBJ2-7|.
TGCGCCAGCAGCCCACCCCCTTACAGTGAGCAGTACTTC
CASSPPPYSEQYF
>TRBV7-2|.|TRBJ1-1|.
TGTGCCAGCAGCTTAGTCGGGGTAGGAGTGACTGAAGCTTTCTTT
CASSLVGVGVTEAFF
>TRBV5-4|TRBD1|TRBJ2-2|.
TGTGCCAGCAGCTCATCGAAGGGGGCCGGGGCCGGGGAGCTGTTTTTT
CASSSSKGAGAGELFF
>TRBV7-8|.|TRBJ1-1|.
TGTGCCAGCAGCCCAACAACAGGCATGAACACTGAAGCTTTCTTT
CASSPTTGMNTEAFF
>TRBV29-1|.|TRBJ2-3|.
TGCAGCGCCGCCCCTAGGGGGAACTCGGCGATCACAGATACGCAGTATTTT
CSAAPRGNSAITDTQYF
>TRBV19|TRBD1|TRBJ1-6|.
TGTGCCACCCGGGACAGATATAATTCACCCCTCCACTTT
CATRDRYNSPLHF
>TRBV18|.|TRBJ1-2|.
TGTGCCAGCTCACCTTTAGAGACAGACTATGGCTACACCTTC
CASSPLETDYGYTF
>TRBV6-5|.|TRBJ1-4|once
TGTGCCAGCAGTCCCCCGAGTGCCGAAAAACTGTTTTTT
CASSPPSAEKLFF
>TRBV11-2|TRBD1|TRBJ2-1|.
TGTGCCAGCAGCTCTCGGACAGGGGGCTCCCAGCAGTTCTTC
CASSSRTGGSQQFF
>TRBV5-1|.|TRBJ1-3|.
TGCGCCAGCAGCTTGGAAGGAGGACTCTCTGGAAACACCATATATTTT
CASSLEGGLSGNTIYF
>TRBV6-5|TRBD1|TRBJ1-4|.
TGTGCCAGCAGAGGGACAGTTAATGAAAAACTGTTTTTT
CASRGTVNEKLFF
>TRBV6-5|.|TRBJ1-1|.
TGTGCCAGCAGTTACTCGAGGATTTTGGGCACTGAAGCTTTCTTT
CASSYSRILGTEAFF
>TRBV10-2|TRBD2|TRBJ2-1|few
TGCGCCAGCAATGGGCGGGGGAGCTCCTACAATGAGCAGTTCTTC
CASNGRGSSYNEQFF
>TRBV19|.|TRBJ2-7|.
TGTGCCAGTAGTCCCCTCTCTATAGTCGGCGAGCAGTACTTC
CASSPLSIVGEQYF
>TRBV3-1/TRBV3-2|TRBD2|TRBJ2-7|.
TGTGCCAGCAGCCAGGCTAGCGGGGGATACGAGCAGTACTTC
CASSQASGGYEQYF
>TRBV4-1|.|TRBJ2-2|.
TGCGCCAGCAGCCTCGCTTGGACAGACACCGGGGAGCTGTTTTTT
CASSLAWTDTGELFF
>TRBV5-5|.|TRBJ2-5|.
TGTGCCAGCAGCTTGGTTGGCAGTTGGGGGGAAGAGACCCAGTACTTC
CASSLVGSWGEETQYF
>TRBV19|TRBD1|TRBJ1-1|.
TGTGCCAGTAAACATCGACAGGGTTTCAAGGCTTTCTTT
CASKHRQGFKAFF
>TRBV18|.|TRBJ1-2|.
TGTGCCAGCTCACCCTCAGGGTATGGCTACACCTTC
CASSPSGYGYTF
>TRBV9|.|TRBJ1-6|.
TGTGCCAGCAGCTCCGGTCTTAAGAATTCACCCCTCCACTTT
CASSSGLKNSPLHF
>TRBV25-1|TRBD1|TRBJ1-6|.
TGTGCCAGCAGTGGGACAGGGAATTCACCCCTCCACTTT
CASSGTGNSPLHF
>TRBV2|.|TRBJ1-5|.
TGTGCCAGCAATCCGTCGAGCAATCAGCCCCAGCATTTT
CASNPSSNQPQHF
>TRBV7-9|.|TRBJ1-4|.
TGTGCCAGCAGCGGACTGGTGGCCGGGAGACTGTTTTTT
CASSGLVAGRLFF
>TRBV28|TRBD1|TRBJ2-3|.
TGTGCCAGCAGTTTGGGGTGGGGACAGGGGGCCCATACGCAGTATTTT
CASSLGWGQGAHTQYF
>TRBV12-3/TRBV12-4|TRBD1|TRBJ2-7|once
TGTGCCAGCAGTCAGAGGGGGCTGGGGGAGCAGTACTTC
CASSQRGLGEQYF
>TRBV9|.|TRBJ2-1|.
TGTGCCAGCAGCTTCCGCTCGGGACACGTCTACAATGAGCAGTTCTTC
CASSFRSGHVYNEQFF
>TRBV5-6|.|TRBJ2-7|.
TGTGCCAGCAGGAGGGATTGGGCCTACGAGCAGTACTTC
CASRRDWAYEQYF
>TRBV4-1|TRBD1|TRBJ2-7|few
TGCGCCAGCAGCCAATACGGGACAGGGGACTCCTACGAGCAGTACTTC
CASSQYGTGDSYEQYF